These 32 T cell receptor beta chains originate from one sample sequenced in a study of blood T cell repertoires in COVID-19. TCRdb keeps only in-frame clones here, not all; method: immunoSEQ multiplex PCR. The repertoire consists of under 400,000 clones, with around 85% occurring once and the leading ten covering approximately 4%. Sequencing was done on a sample of PBMCs or T cells enriched from blood (not recorded which). Every receptor here comes from a woman in her 40s with acute COVID-19.

The count of this clone is one. CDR3 in amino acids: CASSVGRTANYGYTF. In nucleotides, the CDR3 is TGTGCCAGCAGTGTCGGCAGGACAGCTAACTATGGCTACACCTTC. The V and J genes are TRBV6-2 or TRBV6-3 and TRBJ1-2, with a weak D call TRBD1 (6 bases). V was cut by 5 bases and J by 0 bases, with 13 bases left in between. This CDR3 is built from 15 residues. Germline V CDR1 and CDR2: MNHEY, SVGEGT.

The chain combines TRBV28 with TRBJ2-3, with a possible D match to TRBD2 (5 bases). There are 17 residues in the CDR3. Germline V gene sequence: CDR1 MDHEN, CDR2 SYDVKM. Trimming removed 5 bases from V and 1 base from J, with 19 bases in between. The CDR3 nucleotides read TGTGCCAGCAGTGCTACTTTCAAAGGACTCGGCACAGATACGCAGTATTTT. Protein: CASSATFKGLGTDTQYF.

The chain links TRBV4-2 to TRBJ2-7; 11 bases fit TRBD2. The CDR3 is 16 residues long. Per the germline V gene, CDR1 is LGHNA and CDR2 is YNFKEQ. The V and J ends lost 0 bases and 5 bases, in that order; junction bases with no gene match: 6. CDR3 nucleotides: TGTGCCAGCAGCCAAGATATGACTAGCGGGGTCAACGAGCAGTACTTC. Amino acids: CASSQDMTSGVNEQYF.

The rearrangement joins TRBV18 to TRBJ2-7; 9 positions agree with TRBD1. The CDR3 covers 15 residues. CDR1 is KGHSH, CDR2 LQKENI, per germline. Trimming took 2 bases from V and 6 from J; bases not matched to a gene: 8. CDR3 region: CASSPWSQGAGEQYF. CDR3 nucleotides: TGTGCCAGCTCACCATGGTCACAGGGGGCGGGCGAGCAGTACTTC.

The chain employs TRBV7-2 and TRBJ1-4; tentative D call: TRBD1 (5 bases). There are 16 residues in the CDR3. V gave up 6 bases and J gave up 3 bases, with 17 bases separating them. Germline V gives CDR1 SGHTA, CDR2 FQGNSA. CDR3 nucleotide sequence: TGTGCCAGCAGTTCTTGGGGGGAAGTGGCTAATGAAAAACTGTTTTTT. Protein product: CASSSWGEVANEKLFF.

V is TRBV4-3 and J is TRBJ2-3, with a weak D call TRBD2 (5 bases). Germline V gives CDR1 LGHNA, CDR2 YSLEER. The CDR3 runs to 15 residues. Trimming pared 1 base from V and 5 bases from J, leaving 13 bases between. This CDR3 reads CASSQVSGSGDTQYF. The CDR3 DNA reads TGCGCCAGCAGCCAAGTTTCGGGGAGTGGAGATACGCAGTATTTT.

This chain uses TRBV11-3 with TRBJ2-7; 7 bases agree with TRBD1. The CDR3 has 14 residues. With 7 bases clipped from V and 3 bases from J, the junction kept 9 bases outside the gene matches. Germline V gene sequence: CDR1 SGHNT, CDR2 YENEEA. This CDR3 reads CASKKTGTDYEQYF. CDR3 in DNA: TGTGCCAGCAAAAAGACCGGGACAGACTACGAGCAGTACTTC.

This sequence joins TRBV7-3 and TRBJ2-2; D is undetermined. Germline-derived CDR1 and CDR2 are SGHTA and FQGTGA. The V end lost 4 bases, the J end lost 5 bases, and 8 bases lay between the germline ends. The CDR3 loop spans 13 amino acids. The CDR3 protein is CASSSVVTGELFF. The CDR3 DNA is TGTGCCAGCAGCTCCGTCGTTACCGGGGAGCTGTTTTTT.

The chain employs TRBV5-1 and TRBJ2-7, with TRBD2 matching over 10 bases. The CDR3 runs to 15 residues. The trim removed 0 bases at V and 4 bases at J, leaving 4 bases unmatched. CDR1 SGHRS and CDR2 YFSETQ come from the germline V gene. As DNA, the CDR3 is TGCGCCAGCAGCTTGGCCGGTAGCGGGGGGTACGAGCAGTACTTC. Encoded protein: CASSLAGSGGYEQYF.

The table lists this clone with a count of one. The V and J genes are TRBV19 and TRBJ2-3, with 12 bases that match TRBD2. Germline CDR1 is LNHDA and CDR2 is SQIVND (reference sequence). The CDR3 is 15 residues long. The junction had 7 bases not matched to a gene; V was cut back by 7 bases and J by 5 bases. Here the CDR3 DNA reads TGTGCCAGTACCCCGGGGGGACTAGCGGGAGATACGCAGTATTTT. Protein sequence: CASTPGGLAGDTQYF. Using reference TRBV19 and TRBJ2-3 for the parts outside the CDR3, the full variable domain is DGGITQSPKYLFRKEGQNVTLSCEQNLNHDAMYWYRQDPGQGLRLIYYSQIVNDFQKGDIAEGYSVSREKKESFPLTVTSAQKNPTAFYLCASTPGGLAGDTQYFGPGTRLTVL.

V gene TRBV10-2 combines with J gene TRBJ2-4, with D possibly being TRBD1 (5 bases). This CDR3 is 14 amino acids long. The germline gives CDR1 WSHSY, CDR2 SAAADI. V was shortened by 3 bases and J by 6 bases, with 12 bases between the two germline ends. The CDR3 reads CASSDGRTTNIQYF. The CDR3 DNA follows: TGCGCCAGCAGTGATGGTAGGACAACAAACATTCAGTACTTC.

This clone was detected a few times. The V and J genes are TRBV7-6 and TRBJ2-2; D might be TRBD1 (6 bases). Germline V gene data show CDR1 as SGHVS and CDR2 as FNYEAQ. V lost 3 bases, J lost 4 bases, and 15 bases lay in between. The CDR3 extends over 16 amino acids. CDR3 sequence (DNA): TGTGCCAGCAGCTTCGGAGAGGGACACCTCACCGGGGAGCTGTTTTTT. Amino acid sequence: CASSFGEGHLTGELFF.

The V and J genes are TRBV3-1 (or the pseudogene TRBV3-2) and TRBJ2-5; 12 bases line up with TRBD2. V gave up 0 bases and J gave up 8 bases; unmatched junction bases: 19. Per germline, CDR1 LGHDT and CDR2 YNNKEL (reference sequence). The CDR3 runs to 20 residues. The CDR3 here is CASSQDSRDLRLAGVITQYF. The CDR3 DNA is TGTGCCAGCAGCCAAGATTCACGCGACCTTAGACTAGCGGGAGTAATAACCCAGTACTTC.

The gene calls are TRBV6-1 and TRBJ1-1, with 7 nucleotides matching TRBD1. Germline V CDR1 and CDR2: MNHNS, SASEGT. V dropped 3 bases and J dropped 9; count of bases not matched to a gene: 4. The CDR3 is 12 amino acids. CDR3 sequence: CASSEATGKAFF. Here the CDR3 DNA reads TGTGCCAGCAGTGAGGCGACAGGGAAAGCTTTCTTT.

This clone was seen a single time. The chain links TRBV4-2 to TRBJ2-2, with 10 nucleotides matching TRBD2. Germline loops: CDR1 LGHNA, CDR2 YNFKEQ. V gave up 2 bases and J gave up 6 bases; unmatched junction bases: 9. The CDR3 has 17 residues. For the CDR3, the DNA is TGTGCCAGCAGCCAAAATAGCGGGGGGACCTTTCCCGGGGAGCTGTTTTTT. Amino acids: CASSQNSGGTFPGELFF.

The rearrangement joins TRBV28 to TRBJ2-3; TRBD2 agrees at 8 bases. The CDR3 has 20 amino acids. In germline, CDR1 is MDHEN, CDR2 SYDVKM. Trimming removed 3 bases from V and 3 bases from J; junction bases left unmatched: 20. Here the CDR3 DNA reads TGTGCCAGCAGTTTCTGGGACAAAAGCCCGGGACTAGGGTCGACAGATACGCAGTATTTT. This encodes CASSFWDKSPGLGSTDTQYF.

The chain is built from TRBV7-8 and TRBJ2-5, with TRBD1 matching 7 bases. This CDR3 contains 15 residues. In germline, CDR1 is SGHVS, CDR2 FQNEAQ. V was pared by 5 bases and J by 5 bases, with 11 bases of the junction left unmatched. CDR3 DNA: TGTGCCAGCAGCATGAGACAGGGTCTGTGGGAGACCCAGTACTTC. It yields the protein CASSMRQGLWETQYF.

The rearrangement links TRBV10-1 to TRBJ2-7; 7 bases match TRBD2. CDR1 is WNHNN and CDR2 is SYGVQD in the germline V gene (reference sequence). The CDR3 contains 12 residues. V lost 4 bases, J lost 5 bases, and 2 bases stayed unmatched. Here the CDR3 reads CASSVTSHEQYF. The CDR3 DNA reads TGCGCCAGCAGTGTGACTAGCCACGAGCAGTACTTC.

There are a few counts of this clone. V gene TRBV19 combines with J gene TRBJ2-1; 10 nucleotides agree with TRBD2. The germline V gene has CDR1 LNHDA and CDR2 SQIVND (reference sequence). This CDR3 is built from 18 residues. J was trimmed by 0 bases and V by 4 bases; bases with no gene match: 9. The CDR3 region has the DNA TGTGCCAGTAGTAATCCGACTAGCGGGTATAGCTCCTACAATGAGCAGTTCTTC. Translation: CASSNPTSGYSSYNEQFF.

The rearrangement links TRBV2 to TRBJ2-5; 13 nucleotides line up with TRBD2. The CDR3 totals 16 residues. Losses at the gene ends were 5 bases for V and 4 bases for J; bases not matched to a gene: 7. Germline lookup yields CDR1 SNHLY and CDR2 FYNNEI. The CDR3 DNA follows: TGTGCCAGCAGTATGACTAGCGGGGGGCCAGGAGAGACCCAGTACTTC. It encodes CASSMTSGGPGETQYF.

This chain connects TRBV18 to TRBJ1-3; TRBD1 aligns across 10 bases. The ends lost 2 bases at V and 4 bases at J; junction bases unmatched: 5. This CDR3 contains 16 residues. Germline V CDR1 and CDR2: KGHSH, LQKENI. The CDR3 loop reads CASSPGTGDDGNTIYF. The CDR3 DNA sequence: TGTGCCAGCTCACCAGGGACAGGGGATGACGGAAACACCATATATTTT.

The chain combines TRBV19 with TRBJ2-7; 7 bases map to TRBD1. CDR3 length: 14 amino acids. Germline-derived CDR1 and CDR2 are LNHDA and SQIVND (reference sequence). J was trimmed by 2 bases and V by 3 bases; bases with no gene match: 4. The CDR3 spells CASSIQGGPYEQYF. CDR3 nucleotide sequence: TGTGCCAGTAGTATTCAAGGGGGCCCCTACGAGCAGTACTTC.

The V call is TRBV29-1, the J call TRBJ1-1; D is ambiguous. Germline V CDR1 and CDR2: SQVTM, ANQGSEA. The CDR3 contains 13 residues. V was cut by 5 bases and J by 1 base, with 11 bases left in between. In nucleotides, the CDR3 is TGCAGCGTTCATCCGCTGGCGAACACTGAAGCTTTCTTT. The encoded protein is CSVHPLANTEAFF.

V gene TRBV7-8 combines with J gene TRBJ1-5, with a possible D match to TRBD1 (6 bases). This CDR3 contains 18 residues. CDR1 and CDR2 (germline): SGHVS, FQNEAQ. The V end lost 0 bases, the J end lost 4 bases, and 19 bases lay between the germline ends. DNA for the CDR3: TGTGCCAGCAGCTTAGCCAGGTTCGGGGGGGGCTGGAATCAGCCCCAGCATTTT. Protein sequence: CASSLARFGGGWNQPQHF.

V gene TRBV6-5 combines with J gene TRBJ1-4, with a possible D match to TRBD1 (6 bases). Looked up from germline, CDR1 is MNHEY and CDR2 is SVGAGI. CDR3 length: 15 residues. The V end lost 7 bases, the J end lost 3 bases, and 15 bases lay between the germline ends. The CDR3 region is CASKMGGPANEKLFF. The CDR3 coding sequence is TGTGCCAGCAAAATGGGGGGGCCGGCTAATGAAAAACTGTTTTTT.

This clone has more than one count but fewer than ten. V usage is TRBV7-6 and J usage is TRBJ1-3, with a possible D match to TRBD1 (6 bases). CDR1 is SGHVS and CDR2 is FNYEAQ in the germline V gene. The CDR3 runs 18 residues. V was pared by 4 bases and J by 0 bases, with 19 bases between. The CDR3 nucleotides read TGTGCCAGCAGCTCTAGAGGGGGGGGGTCCATCTCTGGAAACACCATATATTTT. Protein: CASSSRGGGSISGNTIYF.

The V gene is TRBV11-3, the J gene TRBJ2-1; TRBD2 matches 8 bases. Germline V lookup: CDR1 SGHNT, CDR2 YENEEA. The CDR3 totals 15 residues. The trim removed 3 bases at V and 8 bases at J, leaving 9 bases unmatched. The CDR3: CASSFGSGAHDEQFF. The CDR3 region has the DNA TGTGCCAGCAGCTTTGGTAGCGGGGCACATGATGAGCAGTTCTTC.

The chain combines TRBV28 with TRBJ1-4; TRBD1 might be the D (5 bases). The CDR3 runs to 14 residues. Trimming took 3 bases from V and 3 from J, leaving 8 bases between them. Germline V gene data show CDR1 as MDHEN and CDR2 as SYDVKM. The CDR3 sequence: CASSFWGANEKLFF. The CDR3 DNA reads as TGTGCCAGCAGTTTTTGGGGGGCTAATGAAAAACTGTTTTTT.

This clone is a singleton in its sample. This chain links TRBV9 with TRBJ2-2, with TRBD2 matching over 14 bases. CDR3 length equals 18 residues. Germline V gene sequence: CDR1 SGDLS, CDR2 YYNGEE. Trimming took 0 bases from V and 2 from J; bases not matched to a gene: 3. The CDR3 is CASSVGTSGGPNTGELFF. DNA for the CDR3: TGTGCCAGCAGCGTAGGGACTAGCGGGGGGCCAAACACCGGGGAGCTGTTTTTT.

This clone was seen only a few times. The chain links TRBV21-1 to TRBJ1-5; whether TRBD1, the table's D call, matches the DNA was not checked. TRBV21-1 corresponds to a pseudogene. This CDR3 contains 19 residues. The CDR3 nucleotides read TGTGCCAGCCCCTCACAAATGCGGGACAGGGGGATATCAGAGCAGCCCCAGCATTTT. Its protein product is CASPSQMRDRGISEQPQHF.

The genes are TRBV28 and TRBJ2-7; TRBD1 is a possible D gene (6 bases). The V end was cut by 6 bases, the J end by 6 bases, with 15 bases between. Germline V gives CDR1 MDHEN, CDR2 SYDVKM. The CDR3 length is 13 residues. The CDR3 DNA reads TGTGCCAGCAGCCTACAGGGCGCACGCGAGCAGTACTTC. This encodes CASSLQGAREQYF.

This chain links TRBV6-2 or TRBV6-3 with TRBJ2-2, with 9 nucleotides matching TRBD2. V gave up 2 bases and J gave up 4 bases; unmatched junction bases: 11. CDR1 is MNHEY, CDR2 SVGEGT, per germline. The CDR3 is 18 residues long. CDR3 sequence (DNA): TGTGCCAGCAGTTACCCGCAGCCAGCGGGGGGAGTCACCGGGGAGCTGTTTTTT. This codes for CASSYPQPAGGVTGELFF.